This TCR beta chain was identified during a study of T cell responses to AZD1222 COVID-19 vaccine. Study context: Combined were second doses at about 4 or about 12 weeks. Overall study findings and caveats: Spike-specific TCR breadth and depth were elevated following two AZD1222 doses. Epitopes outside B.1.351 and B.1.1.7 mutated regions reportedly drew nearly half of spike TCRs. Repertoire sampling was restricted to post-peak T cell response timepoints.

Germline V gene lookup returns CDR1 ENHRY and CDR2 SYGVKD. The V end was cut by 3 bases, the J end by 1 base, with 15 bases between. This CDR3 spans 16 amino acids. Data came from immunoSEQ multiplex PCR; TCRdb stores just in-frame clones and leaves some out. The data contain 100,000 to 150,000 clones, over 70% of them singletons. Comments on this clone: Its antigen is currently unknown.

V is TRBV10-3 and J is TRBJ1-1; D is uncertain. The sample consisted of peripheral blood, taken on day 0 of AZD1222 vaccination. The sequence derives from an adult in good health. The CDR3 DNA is TGTGCCATCAGTGACCCCCGTTCCGGGCCGAACACTGAAGCTTTCTTT. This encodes CAISDPRSGPNTEAFF.